Each of the 32 T cell receptor beta chains below was sequenced from the same sample in a study of control samples from healthy donors and cancer patients. Repertoires were generated with immunoSEQ multiplex PCR, while TCRdb's copy carries only in-frame clones and drops some. The sample yields more than 150,000 clones, 85% to 95% seen once. Input material: blood. Source of these receptors: a man between 18 and 35 years old in good health.

Only one count was recorded for this clone. CDR3 nucleotide sequence: TGCGCCAGCAGCTGGACAGGGGAGGAAGAGACCCAGTACTTC. Its translation is CASSWTGEEETQYF. This chain links TRBV5-1 with TRBJ2-5, with 9 bases that match TRBD1. The CDR3 sequence is 14 residues long. V dropped 3 bases and J dropped 3; count of bases not matched to a gene: 3. Germline values: CDR1 SGHRS, CDR2 YFSETQ. Drawing the rest from reference TRBV5-1 and TRBJ2-5, the complete variable domain is KAGVTQTPRYLIKTRGQQVTLSCSPISGHRSVSWYQQTPGQGLQFLFEYFSETQRNKGNFPGRFSGRQFSNSRSEMNVSTLELGDSALYLCASSWTGEEETQYFGPGTRLLVL.

The gene calls are TRBV7-8 and TRBJ1-3; no reliable D call. Germline CDR1 SGHVS, CDR2 FQNEAQ. There are 14 residues in the CDR3. V gave up 1 base and J gave up 2 bases, with 6 bases separating them. CDR3 bases: TGTGCCAGCAGCTTAGAGCGCCCTGGAAACACCATATATTTT. This codes for CASSLERPGNTIYF.

V and J are TRBV13 and TRBJ2-7; 7 nucleotides agree with TRBD1. The CDR3 is 14 residues long. Germline V lookup: CDR1 PRHDT, CDR2 FYEKMQ (reference sequence). The trim removed 2 bases at V and 0 bases at J, leaving 1 base unmatched. DNA for the CDR3: TGTGCCAGCAGCTTAACAGGGGTCTCCTACGAGCAGTACTTC. Translating gives CASSLTGVSYEQYF. Supplemented by reference TRBV13 and TRBJ2-7, the full variable domain reads AAGVIQSPRHLIKEKRETATLKCYPIPRHDTVYWYQQGPGQDPQFLISFYEKMQSDKGSIPDRFSAQQFSDYHSELNMSSLELGDSALYFCASSLTGVSYEQYFGPGTRLTVT.

CDR3 sequence (DNA): TGCGCCAGCAGCCCCCGGACTGGACAGGGAGGGGGAGGCTACACCTTC. Its protein is CASSPRTGQGGGGYTF. The genes are TRBV4-1 and TRBJ1-2; 8 bases line up with TRBD1. This CDR3 has 16 residues. The V segment lost 4 bases and the J segment 8 bases; nucleotides outside the gene matches: 15. Germline lookup yields CDR1 MGHRA and CDR2 YSYEKL.

The chain carries TRBV3-1 (or the pseudogene TRBV3-2) and TRBJ2-2; D may be TRBD2 (6 bases). V lost 9 bases to trimming and J lost 4 bases, with 12 bases between them. Germline V lookup: CDR1 LGHDT, CDR2 YNNKEL (reference sequence). The CDR3 is 13 residues long. CDR3 in amino acids: CASAGTSTGELFF. The CDR3 region has the DNA TGTGCCAGTGCCGGGACTTCCACCGGGGAGCTGTTTTTT.

The V and J genes are TRBV28 and TRBJ1-1, with D unclear. This CDR3 comprises 14 residues. Germline-derived CDR1 and CDR2 are MDHEN and SYDVKM. The V end was cut by 5 bases, the J end by 0 bases, with 10 bases between. As DNA, the CDR3 is TGTGCCAGCAGTCTTCATGTAATGAACACTGAAGCTTTCTTT. As protein: CASSLHVMNTEAFF.

V and J are TRBV5-1 and TRBJ2-3; 9 positions match TRBD2. The V segment lost 6 bases and the J segment 5 bases; nucleotides outside the gene matches: 7. This CDR3 spans 14 amino acids. From germline, CDR1 is SGHRS and CDR2 YFSETQ. Here the CDR3 DNA reads TGCGCCAGCACCGGCGGGGGGGCCCGAGATACGCAGTATTTT. Translating it yields CASTGGGARDTQYF.

The rearrangement joins TRBV2 to TRBJ2-7; D not resolved. From germline, CDR1 is SNHLY and CDR2 FYNNEI. The CDR3 runs 13 residues. The V end was cut by 6 bases, the J end by 0 bases, with 9 bases between. CDR3 sequence: CASRTVNSYEQYF. As DNA, the CDR3 is TGTGCCAGCAGGACTGTCAACTCCTACGAGCAGTACTTC. The whole variable domain, filled in from reference TRBV2 and TRBJ2-7, reads EPEVTQTPSHQVTQMGQEVILRCVPISNHLYFYWYRQILGQKVEFLVSFYNNEISEKSEIFDDQFSVERPDGSNFTLKIRSTKLEDSAMYFCASRTVNSYEQYFGPGTRLTVT.

V usage is TRBV5-1 and J usage is TRBJ1-4; D is possibly TRBD1 (5 bases). V gave up 3 bases and J gave up 0 bases, with 12 bases separating them. The CDR3 totals 16 residues. Germline CDR1 reads SGHRS; CDR2 reads YFSETQ. CDR3 in amino acids: CASSSDSGATNEKLFF. In nucleotides, the CDR3 is TGCGCCAGCAGCTCTGACAGCGGGGCAACTAATGAAAAACTGTTTTTT.

This chain connects TRBV6-6 to TRBJ1-3, with D uncertain. Trimming took off 6 bases at V and 1 base at J, with 4 bases between the two ends. The CDR3 contains 12 residues. Germline loops: CDR1 MNHNY, CDR2 SVGAGI (reference sequence). The CDR3 sequence: CASRDSGNTIYF. For the CDR3, the DNA is TGTGCCAGCAGGGATTCTGGAAACACCATATATTTT.

This clone was recorded a few times. The chain has TRBV5-4 and TRBJ1-4; D gene uncertain. Trimming took off 2 bases at V and 7 bases at J, with 9 bases between the two ends. In germline, CDR1 is SGHNT, CDR2 YYREEE (reference sequence). The CDR3 is 13 amino acids. CDR3: CASSFRAGEKLFF. DNA for the CDR3: TGTGCCAGCAGCTTTCGTGCGGGTGAAAAACTGTTTTTT.

J is TRBJ2-1 and V is TRBV27; perhaps TRBD2 as D (6 bases). CDR3 length: 16 amino acids. Germline V lookup: CDR1 MNHEY, CDR2 SMNVEV (reference sequence). V shed 0 bases and J shed 2 bases, with 11 bases lying between them. The DNA for the CDR3 is TGTGCCAGCAGTTTATCGGGGGGAAATACCTACAATGAGCAGTTCTTC. It yields the protein CASSLSGGNTYNEQFF.

The chain employs TRBV7-9 and TRBJ2-5; D call uncertain. The CDR3 loop spans 12 amino acids. CDR1 and CDR2 (germline): SEHNR, FQNEAQ (reference sequence). The V end lost 0 bases, the J end lost 5 bases, and 4 bases lay between the germline ends. This chain's CDR3 is CASSLASETQYF. The CDR3 nucleotides read TGTGCCAGCAGCTTAGCATCCGAGACCCAGTACTTC.

This clone was counted only a few times. The gene calls are TRBV19 and TRBJ2-1; TRBD2 matches 10 bases. V lost 1 base to trimming and J lost 6 bases; unmatched junction nucleotides: 3. The CDR3 runs to 15 residues. The germline V gene has CDR1 LNHDA and CDR2 SQIVND (reference sequence). Here the CDR3 reads CASSIGAGGLNEQFF. The CDR3 DNA sequence: TGTGCCAGTAGTATAGGAGCGGGGGGGCTCAATGAGCAGTTCTTC.

This rearrangement joins TRBV4-2 to TRBJ2-3; D may match TRBD1 or TRBD2 (6 bases each). Germline values: CDR1 LGHNA, CDR2 YNFKEQ. The V and J ends lost 4 bases and 1 base respectively, with 18 bases between them. The CDR3 has 17 residues. CDR3 bases: TGTGCCAGCAGCCCTAAAGGGGGGCCAGGGGGCACAGATACGCAGTATTTT. Translation gives CASSPKGGPGGTDTQYF.

The rearrangement joins TRBV14 to TRBJ2-7; tentatively, D is TRBD1 or TRBD2 (6 bases each). The V gene's germline CDR1 is SGHDN and CDR2 FVKESK. The germline V and J ends were trimmed by 1 base and 3 bases, with 16 bases remaining between them. This CDR3 comprises 16 residues. CDR3 bases: TGTGCCAGCAGCCAAGTTCGGGGGACATACTACTACGAGCAGTACTTC. As protein: CASSQVRGTYYYEQYF.

V usage is TRBV6-1 and J usage is TRBJ2-2, with 7 bases matching TRBD2. In germline, CDR1 is MNHNS, CDR2 SASEGT. This CDR3 has 15 amino acids. V lost 3 bases to trimming and J lost 7 bases; unmatched junction nucleotides: 8. The CDR3 protein is CASSERAGPRGELFF. The CDR3, as DNA: TGTGCCAGCAGTGAGAGAGCGGGACCGCGCGGGGAGCTGTTTTTT.

The chain employs TRBV9 and TRBJ1-3, with a tentative D call TRBD1 (5 bases). V lost 0 bases and J 4 bases, leaving 11 bases between the germline ends. The CDR3 is made up of 15 amino acids. The germline V gene encodes CDR1 SGDLS and CDR2 YYNGEE. The CDR3: CASSVALGVGNTIYF. CDR3 bases: TGTGCCAGCAGCGTAGCTTTAGGGGTAGGAAACACCATATATTTT.

The CDR3 sequence is CSVEADSSYNEQFF. The DNA for the CDR3 is TGCAGCGTTGAAGCCGACAGCTCCTACAATGAGCAGTTCTTC. V is TRBV29-1 and J is TRBJ2-1; possibly TRBD1 for D (5 bases). The germline gives CDR1 SQVTM, CDR2 ANQGSEA. The germline V and J ends were trimmed by 1 base and 0 bases, with 7 bases remaining between them. CDR3 size: 14 residues.

The chain has TRBV2 and TRBJ2-7, with 11 bases that match TRBD1. Per germline, CDR1 SNHLY and CDR2 FYNNEI. CDR3 length: 13 residues. J lost 4 bases, V lost 6 bases, and 2 bases had no gene match. The CDR3 reads CASSGTGGYEQYF. CDR3 sequence (DNA): TGTGCCAGCAGCGGGACAGGGGGTTACGAGCAGTACTTC.

This chain uses TRBV19 with TRBJ1-6; TRBD1 matches 10 bases. Germline lookup yields CDR1 LNHDA and CDR2 SQIVND (reference sequence). The CDR3 totals 16 residues. The ends lost 1 base at V and 6 bases at J; junction bases unmatched: 3. This CDR3 reads CASSIGRDRGNSPLHF. In DNA, the CDR3 is TGTGCCAGTAGTATAGGCCGGGACAGGGGTAATTCACCCCTCCACTTT.

This chain links TRBV13 with TRBJ2-7, with D tentatively TRBD1 (6 bases). The germline gives CDR1 PRHDT, CDR2 FYEKMQ (reference sequence). CDR3 length equals 13 residues. V lost 8 bases and J 3 bases, leaving 14 bases between the germline ends. This CDR3 is CASEGQIYYEQYF. The CDR3 DNA follows: TGTGCCAGCGAAGGACAGATTTACTACGAGCAGTACTTC. The full variable domain, in which reference TRBV13 and TRBJ2-7 provide the parts outside the CDR3, is AAGVIQSPRHLIKEKRETATLKCYPIPRHDTVYWYQQGPGQDPQFLISFYEKMQSDKGSIPDRFSAQQFSDYHSELNMSSLELGDSALYFCASEGQIYYEQYFGPGTRLTVT.

V and J are TRBV28 and TRBJ1-5, with D possibly matching TRBD1 (6 bases). The CDR3 length is 15 residues. Germline CDR1 MDHEN, CDR2 SYDVKM. Trimming shortened V by 3 bases and J by 1 base, and 10 bases separated the two germline ends. CDR3 residues: CASSFGGQSNQPQHF. In DNA form, the CDR3 reads TGTGCCAGCAGTTTCGGAGGACAGAGCAATCAGCCCCAGCATTTT.

The gene calls are TRBV7-8 and TRBJ2-5, with D perhaps given as TRBD1 or TRBD2 (5 bases each). The V end was cut by 6 bases, the J end by 4 bases, with 12 bases between. Germline-derived CDR1 and CDR2 are SGHVS and FQNEAQ. This CDR3 comprises 13 residues. Here the CDR3 DNA reads TGTGCCAGCAGAAAACTGGGGGTAGAGACCCAGTACTTC. Protein sequence: CASRKLGVETQYF.

The CDR3 region is CASSQGYQGEKLFF. CDR3 bases: TGCGCCAGCAGCCAAGGGTATCAGGGGGAAAAACTGTTTTTT. The chain has TRBV4-1 and TRBJ1-4; D may be TRBD1 (6 bases). Germline V gene sequence: CDR1 MGHRA, CDR2 YSYEKL. The CDR3 totals 14 residues. V was shortened by 1 base and J by 8 bases, with 11 bases between the two germline ends.

CDR3 loop: CASSRAEAGTYGYTF. In DNA, the CDR3 is TGCGCCAGCAGCCGAGCTGAGGCCGGGACGTATGGCTACACCTTC. This chain links TRBV5-1 with TRBJ1-2; possibly TRBD1 for D (5 bases). Trimming left V 4 bases short and J 5 bases short, with 18 bases between. The CDR3 covers 15 residues. Germline CDR1 reads SGHRS; CDR2 reads YFSETQ. Based on the CDR3 plus reference TRBV5-1 and TRBJ1-2, the full variable domain is KAGVTQTPRYLIKTRGQQVTLSCSPISGHRSVSWYQQTPGQGLQFLFEYFSETQRNKGNFPGRFSGRQFSNSRSEMNVSTLELGDSALYLCASSRAEAGTYGYTFGSGTRLTVV.

V and J are TRBV5-1 and TRBJ2-3; D remains ambiguous. V was trimmed by 4 bases and J by 3 bases, leaving 9 bases between them. In germline, CDR1 is SGHRS, CDR2 YFSETQ. CDR3 length equals 13 residues. The CDR3 loop is CASSAPGTDTQYF. CDR3 DNA: TGCGCCAGCAGCGCGCCCGGGACAGATACGCAGTATTTT. Based on the CDR3 plus reference TRBV5-1 and TRBJ2-3, the full variable domain is KAGVTQTPRYLIKTRGQQVTLSCSPISGHRSVSWYQQTPGQGLQFLFEYFSETQRNKGNFPGRFSGRQFSNSRSEMNVSTLELGDSALYLCASSAPGTDTQYFGPGTRLTVL.

The chain joins TRBV2 to TRBJ2-1; D possibly corresponds to TRBD1 (5 bases). Germline values: CDR1 SNHLY, CDR2 FYNNEI. The CDR3 totals 13 residues. The ends were cut back, 2 bases at V and 4 bases at J, with 6 bases in the middle. The CDR3 protein is CASSEQGYNEQFF. In DNA form, the CDR3 reads TGTGCCAGCAGTGAACAGGGATACAATGAGCAGTTCTTC.

The V call is TRBV29-1, the J call TRBJ2-7; D is tentatively TRBD1 or TRBD2 (5 bases each). The CDR3 runs to 15 residues. CDR1 SQVTM and CDR2 ANQGSEA come from the germline V gene. The ends were cut back, 6 bases at V and 2 bases at J, with 20 bases in the middle. In DNA, the CDR3 is TGCAGCGTGAGGGGAAAGGGAGTGGGGACCTACGAGCAGTACTTC. Protein: CSVRGKGVGTYEQYF.

The chain has TRBV10-3 and TRBJ1-5; D uncertain. The CDR3 contains 13 residues. V was pared by 6 bases and J by 5 bases, with 11 bases between. Germline CDR1 reads ENHRY; CDR2 reads SYGVKD. In nucleotides, the CDR3 is TGTGCCATCAGGAATAACAAGGATCAGCCCCAGCATTTT. This gives the protein CAIRNNKDQPQHF.

CDR3 protein: CASSLDRDQETQYF. DNA of the CDR3: TGTGCCAGCAGTCTGGACAGGGACCAAGAGACCCAGTACTTC. V and J are TRBV6-2 or TRBV6-3 and TRBJ2-5; TRBD1 matches at 8 bases. CDR3 length: 14 amino acids. V shed 5 bases and J 0 bases; nucleotides not matched to a gene: 2. Germline CDR1 MNHEY, CDR2 SVGEGT.

In nucleotides, the CDR3 is TGTGCCAGCAGCCAAGATCGTCCAGCGGGGGGCTACACAGATACGCAGTATTTT. Protein product: CASSQDRPAGGYTDTQYF. The gene calls are TRBV4-2 and TRBJ2-3; 9 bases match TRBD2. Trimming cost V 0 bases and J 2 bases; bases outside gene matches: 9. CDR3 length equals 18 residues. Germline CDR1 reads LGHNA; CDR2 reads YNFKEQ.